This T cell receptor (beta chain) was recovered during a study of human T cells and chemical hapten exposure. The CDR3 length is 13 residues. Trimming stripped 0 bases from V and 8 bases from J, with 11 bases between. CDR1 DFQATT and CDR2 SNEGSKA come from the germline V gene (reference sequence). TCRdb ran MiXCR on the RACE reads and lists one entry per CDR3 protein. In the table there are some 110,000 distinct CDR3 sequences, under 35% of which are singletons. Time point noted: patch test 3, about 24 weeks after DPC sensitization. The sample's treatment: therapeutic diphenylcyclopropenone sensitization with weekly scalp DPC. Whole blood, unfractionated, served as the material for total RNA extraction.

The sample was whole blood, taken in connection with sensitization to the hapten diphenylcyclopropenone (DPC). This TCR was recovered from a man aged 35 to 55 with alopecia areata. Some clones in this sample may be carry-over from other donors' samples. The chain couples TRBV20-1 to TRBJ2-1; D uncertain. CDR3: CSARDRRPDEQFF. DNA of the CDR3: TGCAGTGCTAGAGATCGAAGACCGGATGAGCAGTTCTTC.